This T cell receptor (beta chain) was recovered during a study of T cells in localized non-small cell lung cancer. TCRdb's table, derived via immunoSEQ multiplex PCR, lists solely in-frame clones and lacks some. The repertoire holds about 10,000 clones, with 90% as singletons. CDR3 length equals 16 residues. CDR1 and CDR2 from the germline V gene are SGHRS and YFSETQ. V trimming: 3 bases; J trimming: 4 bases; junction bases outside the gene matches: 8. With regard to this clone: The antigen is undetermined.

Study findings and constraints: In adjacent lung, a median roughly 57 of the top 100 tumor clones were found. Sequencing involved a lone tumor region, leaving heterogeneity possible. The greatest T cell clonality was found in uninvolved adjacent lung (higher than in tumor).

The sample consisted of peripheral blood, taken before any cancer treatment. The source of this sequence is a male donor older than 55 with stage III squamous cell lung carcinoma. V gene TRBV5-1 combines with J gene TRBJ1-3, with 9 bases that match TRBD1. CDR3 coding DNA: TGCGCCAGCAGCTGGGGACAGGGAAGAGTGGGAAACACCATATATTTT. This codes for CASSWGQGRVGNTIYF.